This note documents a single T cell receptor beta chain sequence. The entry originates in a study of T-cell memory formation after mild COVID-19. Study-wide background: In these data, TCR clusters were largely donor specific.

MiXCR was run by TCRdb on the 5' RACE reads, yielding one entry per CDR3 protein. The data show around 200,000 distinct CDR3 sequences, around a fifth seen once. Germline V gene data show CDR1 as SQVTM and CDR2 as ANQGSEA. The CDR3 has 18 residues. The V gene lost 0 bases and the J gene lost 1 base, with 21 bases spanning the gap. The specimen sequenced was PBMCs or a T cell subset sorted from them (not recorded which). The gene calls are TRBV29-1 and TRBJ1-2, with a possible D match to TRBD1 (5 bases). This receptor was taken from an adult woman who had mild COVID-19 (a few samples of this study predate the infection). Cell type and time point are not known. CDR3 DNA: TGCAGCGTTGAAGATGGGCGGGTCGGCGGGGCCCTTAACTATGGCTACACCTTC. Translating gives CSVEDGRVGGALNYGYTF.